This entry concerns a single T cell receptor beta chain. Its antigen is still unknown. The data belong to a study of shared clonotypes between healthy human individuals. Study-wide results and limits: The low donor count limited represented genetic and exposure-history diversity.

Terminally differentiated effector memory CD45RA+ cells were excluded by CCR7 positive selection of CD45RO-negative cells. Assay: immunoSEQ multiplex PCR; the TCRdb copy retains only in-frame clones and omits some. The sample yields about 820,000 clones, 85% to 95% seen once. This CDR3 region has 15 residues. V gave up 5 bases and J gave up 2 bases; unmatched junction bases: 8. From germline, CDR1 is MDHEN and CDR2 SYDVKM. Material for sequencing was naive CD8+ T cells sorted from blood. The genes are TRBV28 and TRBJ1-2; 7 bases match TRBD1. This receptor was identified in a man in his thirties or forties in good health. The CDR3 protein is CASSTRQGANYGYTF. In nucleotides, the CDR3 is TGTGCCAGCAGTACCAGACAGGGCGCGAACTATGGCTACACCTTC.